Detailed here is one TCR beta chain. Time point in this sample: blood 2 weeks post-SBRT. The treatment is: 15 Gy SBRT to primary tumor, nephrectomy 4 weeks later. The source of the sample is a study of radiation and T cells in renal cell carcinoma. The CDR3 has 14 residues. V shed 3 bases and J shed 4 bases, with 9 bases lying between them. The germline V gene encodes CDR1 MNHEY and CDR2 SMNVEV (reference sequence). Repertoires were generated with immunoSEQ multiplex PCR, while TCRdb's copy carries only in-frame clones and drops some. The sample holds fewer than 90,000 clones, just over 85% seen once. This sample comprised blood, obtained from a patient whose treatment included radiotherapy and nephrectomy. This sequence was found in a woman in her 50s with renal cell carcinoma. The chain employs TRBV27 and TRBJ1-4; D might be TRBD1 (6 bases). This CDR3 reads CASSFQDSNEKLFF. The CDR3 nucleotides are TGTGCCAGCAGTTTCCAGGACAGTAATGAAAAACTGTTTTTT.